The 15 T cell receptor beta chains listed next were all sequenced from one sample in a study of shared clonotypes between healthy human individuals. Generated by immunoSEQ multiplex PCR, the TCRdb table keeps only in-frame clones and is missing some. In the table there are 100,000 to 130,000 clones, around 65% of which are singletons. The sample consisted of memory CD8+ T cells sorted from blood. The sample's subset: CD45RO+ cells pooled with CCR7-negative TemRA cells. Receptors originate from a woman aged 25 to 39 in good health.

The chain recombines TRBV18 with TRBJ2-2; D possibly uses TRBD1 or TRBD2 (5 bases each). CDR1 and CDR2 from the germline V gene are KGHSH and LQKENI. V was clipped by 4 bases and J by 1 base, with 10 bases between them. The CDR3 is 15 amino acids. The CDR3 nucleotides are TGTGCCAGCTCACACGGGACGGGGAACACCGGGGAGCTGTTTTTT. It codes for CASSHGTGNTGELFF.

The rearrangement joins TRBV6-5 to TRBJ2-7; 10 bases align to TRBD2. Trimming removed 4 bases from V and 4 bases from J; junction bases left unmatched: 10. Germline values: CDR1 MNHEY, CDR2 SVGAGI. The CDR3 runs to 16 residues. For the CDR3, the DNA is TGTGCCAGCAGTTCCCGACGTAGCGGGAGGACGTACGAGCAGTACTTC. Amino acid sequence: CASSSRRSGRTYEQYF.

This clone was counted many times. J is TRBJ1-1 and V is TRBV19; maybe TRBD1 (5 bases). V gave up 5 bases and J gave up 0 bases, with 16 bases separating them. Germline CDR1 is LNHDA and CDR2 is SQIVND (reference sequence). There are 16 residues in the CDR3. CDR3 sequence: CASSPLETDVNTEAFF. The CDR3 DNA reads TGTGCCAGTAGTCCCCTCGAGACAGACGTGAACACTGAAGCTTTCTTT.

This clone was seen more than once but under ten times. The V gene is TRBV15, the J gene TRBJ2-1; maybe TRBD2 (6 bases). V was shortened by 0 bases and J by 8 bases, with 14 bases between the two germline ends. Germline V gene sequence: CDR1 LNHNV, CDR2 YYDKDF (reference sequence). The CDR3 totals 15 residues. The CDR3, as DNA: TGTGCCACCAGCAGAGAGTCGCGGGGAGTCGATGAGCAGTTCTTC. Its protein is CATSRESRGVDEQFF.

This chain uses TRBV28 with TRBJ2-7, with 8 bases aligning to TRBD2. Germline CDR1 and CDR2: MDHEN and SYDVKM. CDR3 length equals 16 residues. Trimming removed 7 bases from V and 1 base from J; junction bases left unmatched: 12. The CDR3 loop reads CASIPRKSGRSYEQYF. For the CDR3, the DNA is TGTGCCAGCATCCCACGGAAAAGCGGGAGATCCTACGAGCAGTACTTC.

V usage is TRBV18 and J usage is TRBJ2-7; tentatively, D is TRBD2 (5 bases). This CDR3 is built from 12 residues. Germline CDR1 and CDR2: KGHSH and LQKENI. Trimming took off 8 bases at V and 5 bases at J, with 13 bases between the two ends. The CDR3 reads CASTPGGHEQYF. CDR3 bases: TGTGCCAGCACGCCGGGCGGGCACGAGCAGTACTTC.

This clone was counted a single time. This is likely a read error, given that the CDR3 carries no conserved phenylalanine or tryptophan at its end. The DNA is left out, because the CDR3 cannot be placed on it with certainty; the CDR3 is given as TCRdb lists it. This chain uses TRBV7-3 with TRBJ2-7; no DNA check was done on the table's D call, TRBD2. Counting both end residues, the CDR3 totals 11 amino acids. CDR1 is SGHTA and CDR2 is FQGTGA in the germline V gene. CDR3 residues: CASSLRERVRL.

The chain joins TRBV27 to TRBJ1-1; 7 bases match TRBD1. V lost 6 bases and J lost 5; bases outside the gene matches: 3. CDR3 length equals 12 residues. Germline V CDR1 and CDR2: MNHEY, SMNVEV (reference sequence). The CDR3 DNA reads TGTGCCAGCAGAGGGGGCATAACTGAAGCTTTCTTT. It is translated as CASRGGITEAFF.

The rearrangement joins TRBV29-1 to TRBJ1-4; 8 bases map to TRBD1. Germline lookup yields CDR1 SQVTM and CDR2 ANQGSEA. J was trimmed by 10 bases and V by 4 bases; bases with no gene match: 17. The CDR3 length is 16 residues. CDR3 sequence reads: CSVVLGGTGLRGKLFF. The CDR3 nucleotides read TGCAGCGTTGTACTGGGTGGGACAGGTTTGAGGGGAAAACTGTTTTTT.

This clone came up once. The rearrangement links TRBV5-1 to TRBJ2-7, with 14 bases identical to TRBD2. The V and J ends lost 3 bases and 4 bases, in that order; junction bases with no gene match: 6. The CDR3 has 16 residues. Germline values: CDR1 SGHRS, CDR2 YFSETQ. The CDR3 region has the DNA TGCGCCAGCAGCTGCTTGGGACTAGCGGGGGAGTACGAGCAGTACTTC. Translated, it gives CASSCLGLAGEYEQYF.

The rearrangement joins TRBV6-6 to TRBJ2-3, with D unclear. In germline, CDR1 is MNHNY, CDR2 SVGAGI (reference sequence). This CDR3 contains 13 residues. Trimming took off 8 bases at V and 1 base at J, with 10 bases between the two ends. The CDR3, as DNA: TGTGCCAGCCTAAGGCAACGCACAGATACGCAGTATTTT. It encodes CASLRQRTDTQYF.

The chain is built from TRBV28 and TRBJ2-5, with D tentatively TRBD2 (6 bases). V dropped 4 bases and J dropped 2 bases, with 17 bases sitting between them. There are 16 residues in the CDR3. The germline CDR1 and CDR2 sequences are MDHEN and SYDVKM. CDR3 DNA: TGTGCCAGCAGTTGGGACGAACCTAGCGTACAAGAGACCCAGTACTTC. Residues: CASSWDEPSVQETQYF.

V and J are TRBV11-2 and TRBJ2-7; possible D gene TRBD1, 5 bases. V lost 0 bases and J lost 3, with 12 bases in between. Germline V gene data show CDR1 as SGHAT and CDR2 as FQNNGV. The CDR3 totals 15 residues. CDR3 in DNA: TGTGCCAGCAGCTTAGATCTACAGGAAAGCTACGAGCAGTACTTC. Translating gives CASSLDLQESYEQYF. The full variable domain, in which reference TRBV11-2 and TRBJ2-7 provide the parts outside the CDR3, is EAGVAQSPRYKIIEKRQSVAFWCNPISGHATLYWYQQILGQGPKLLIQFQNNGVVDDSQLPKDRFSAERLKGVDSTLKIQPAKLEDSAVYLCASSLDLQESYEQYFGPGTRLTVT.

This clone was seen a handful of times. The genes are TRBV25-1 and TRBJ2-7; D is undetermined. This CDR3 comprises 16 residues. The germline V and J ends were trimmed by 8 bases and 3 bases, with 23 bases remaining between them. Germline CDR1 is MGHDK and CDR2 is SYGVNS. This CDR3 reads CASSPSPGQYLYEQYF. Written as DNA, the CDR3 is TGTGCCAGCTCACCGTCTCCGGGTCAGTACCTCTACGAGCAGTACTTC.

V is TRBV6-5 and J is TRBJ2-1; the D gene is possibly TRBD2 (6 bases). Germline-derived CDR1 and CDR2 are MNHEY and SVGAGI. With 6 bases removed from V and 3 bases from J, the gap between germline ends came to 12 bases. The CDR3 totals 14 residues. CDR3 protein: CASREPGDYNEQFF. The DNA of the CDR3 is TGTGCCAGCAGAGAGCCGGGAGACTACAATGAGCAGTTCTTC.